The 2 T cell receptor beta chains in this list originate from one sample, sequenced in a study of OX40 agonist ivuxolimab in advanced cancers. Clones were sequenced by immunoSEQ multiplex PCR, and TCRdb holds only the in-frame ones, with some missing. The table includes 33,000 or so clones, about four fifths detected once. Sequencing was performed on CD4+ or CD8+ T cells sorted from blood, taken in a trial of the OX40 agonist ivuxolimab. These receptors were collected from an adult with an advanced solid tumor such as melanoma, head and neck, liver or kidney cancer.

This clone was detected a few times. The chain's CDR3 is CASSYNSATNEKLFF. The CDR3 DNA follows: TGTGCCAGCAGTTATAACAGCGCAACTAATGAAAAACTGTTTTTT. V and J are TRBV6-5 and TRBJ1-4, with D hard to call. Trimming pared 3 bases from V and 0 bases from J, leaving 8 bases between. This CDR3 contains 15 residues. Germline V gene lookup returns CDR1 MNHEY and CDR2 SVGAGI.

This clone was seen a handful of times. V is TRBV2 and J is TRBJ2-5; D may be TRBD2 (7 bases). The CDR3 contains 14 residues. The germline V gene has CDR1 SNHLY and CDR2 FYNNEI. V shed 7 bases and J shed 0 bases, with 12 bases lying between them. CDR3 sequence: CASKGGRNQETQYF. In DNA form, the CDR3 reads TGTGCCAGCAAGGGGGGGCGGAACCAAGAGACCCAGTACTTC.